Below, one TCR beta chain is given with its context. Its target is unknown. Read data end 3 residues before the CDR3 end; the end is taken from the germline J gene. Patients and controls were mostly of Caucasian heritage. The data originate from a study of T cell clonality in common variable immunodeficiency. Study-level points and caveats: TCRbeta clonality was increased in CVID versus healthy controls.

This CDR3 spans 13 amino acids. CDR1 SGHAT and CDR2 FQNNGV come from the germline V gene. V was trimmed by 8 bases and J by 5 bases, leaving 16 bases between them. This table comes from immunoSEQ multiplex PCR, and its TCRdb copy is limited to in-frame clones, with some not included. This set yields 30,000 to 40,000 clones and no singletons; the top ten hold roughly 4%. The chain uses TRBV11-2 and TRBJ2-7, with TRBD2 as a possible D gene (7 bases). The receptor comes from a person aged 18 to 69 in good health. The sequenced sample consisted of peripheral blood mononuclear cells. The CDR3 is CASRKGGADEQYF. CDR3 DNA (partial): TGTGCCAGCCGGAAAGGGGGGGCTGACGAG.